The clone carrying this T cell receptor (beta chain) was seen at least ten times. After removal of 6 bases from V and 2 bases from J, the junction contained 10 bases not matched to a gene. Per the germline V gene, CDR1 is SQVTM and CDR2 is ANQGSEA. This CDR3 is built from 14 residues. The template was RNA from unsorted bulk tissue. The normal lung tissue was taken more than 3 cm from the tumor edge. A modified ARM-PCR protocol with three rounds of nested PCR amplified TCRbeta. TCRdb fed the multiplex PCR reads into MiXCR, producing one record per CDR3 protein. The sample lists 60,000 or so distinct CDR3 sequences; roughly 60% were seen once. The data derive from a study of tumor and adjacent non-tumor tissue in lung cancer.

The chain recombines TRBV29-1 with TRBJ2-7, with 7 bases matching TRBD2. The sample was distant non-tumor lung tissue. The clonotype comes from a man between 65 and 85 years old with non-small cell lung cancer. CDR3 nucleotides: TGCAGCGTCGAGAGGGGCGGGAGCGCCTACGAGCAGTACTTC. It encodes CSVERGGSAYEQYF.